This is a list of T cell receptor beta chains from one sample in a study of cytomegalovirus exposure and HLA in healthy donors. The table came from immunoSEQ multiplex PCR; TCRdb's copy has only in-frame clones and leaves some out. The sample has tens of thousands of clones, around 75% seen once; the top ten hold approximately 8%. Input material: PBMCs. These receptors were taken from a man aged 60 to 75 in good health and CMV-seropositive. Both conserved end residues are part of each CDR3.

>TRBV10-2|TRBJ1-1
CASSESRGNTEAFF
>TRBV27|TRBJ1-3
CASSPQGTLSGNTIYF
>TRBV6-5|TRBJ1-2
CASSFLPGTYGYTF
>TRBV5-6|TRBJ1-2
CASSLGQRNYGYTF
>TRBV13|TRBJ2-4
CASSLGGIAGVGSKNIQYF
>TRBV7-2|TRBJ2-1
CASSLAPGVMDEQFF
>TRBV6-6|TRBJ1-2
CASSPTGEYGYAF
>TRBV27|TRBJ2-1
CASTPAGGSGNEQFF
>TRBV4-1|TRBJ1-5
CASSQDRFQPQHF
>TRBV6-1|TRBJ1-5
CASRGTAYNQPQHF
>TRBV5-1|TRBJ1-4
CASSWETGTNEKLFF
>TRBV7-7|.
CASSPGDGSSYEQYF
>TRBV5-6|TRBJ1-5
CASSFYGTGSQPQHF
>TRBV5-1|TRBJ1-1
CASSKTGGGTEAFF
>TRBV4-1|TRBJ2-6
CASSPGQGTGANVLTF
>TRBV19|TRBJ1-2
CASHNRGQGGYGYTF
>TRBV7-9|TRBJ2-7
CASSPRTGAAYEQYF
>TRBV9|.
CASSVDGRNEQYF
>TRBV5-4|TRBJ1-6
CASSSTGDSPLHF
>TRBV13|TRBJ2-3
CASSPPVGLAGATDTQYF
>TRBV12-1|TRBJ2-7
CASSSTRDKRLASEQYF
>TRBV25-1|TRBJ1-6
CASSGVGRSSYNSPLHF
>TRBV6-4|TRBJ2-1
CASSQAGEVDEQFF
>TRBV29-1|TRBJ2-5
CSATRQGLGEAQYF
>TRBV19|TRBJ2-2
CASSNRALLSNTGELFF
>TRBV7-9|TRBJ1-5
CATPERSNQPQHF
>TRBV6-5|TRBJ1-1
CASTFSRDTEAFF
>TRBV5-1|TRBJ2-1
CASSLRVSGTYNEQFF
>TRBV10-3|TRBJ1-2
CAISGGVFNGYTF
>TRBV5-5|TRBJ2-1
CASELGQTYNEQFF
>TRBV6-5|TRBJ2-2
CASGGAGTGELFF
>TRBV6-5|TRBJ2-5
CASSYSGGETQYF
>TRBV15|TRBJ2-5
CATSRDPTGEETQYF
>TRBV29-1|TRBJ2-3
CSVGRGSTDTQYF
>TRBV5-1|TRBJ2-1
CASRTPGTGGYEQFF
>TRBV5-5|TRBJ1-4
CASSTTTGGGREKLFF
>TRBV2|TRBJ1-6
CASSPGDRPSPLHF
>TRBV6-5|TRBJ1-2
CASRSRQGVPGYTF
>TRBV11-1|TRBJ2-1
CASSLEEGAGYFNEQFF
>TRBV4-1|TRBJ2-5
CASSPGLAGGQETQYF
>TRBV5-8|TRBJ1-1
CASSPHRGTFNTEAFF
>TRBV13|TRBJ1-1
CASSLGQGGGTEAFF
>TRBV4-1|TRBJ2-1
CASSGQGSAYNEQFF
>TRBV27|TRBJ1-5
CASSLDHRGNQPQHF
>TRBV6-4|TRBJ1-1
CASSARQGPEAFF